Sequencing of this TCR beta chain was carried out in a study of blood T cells in healthy people across ages. Study findings and constraints: Possibly confounding the expanded clonotype changes was the fact that donor CMV status was unknown.

V was trimmed by 1 base and J by 5 bases, leaving 17 bases between them. Germline assignment: CDR1 DFQATT and CDR2 SNEGSKA (reference sequence). This CDR3 is built from 15 residues. Using a J-beta primer mix together with a sample-barcoded 5' primer, a second PCR was run for roughly 7 to 11 cycles. TCRdb ran MiXCR on the 5' RACE reads and lists one entry per CDR3 protein. The data contain over 1.5 million distinct CDR3 sequences, just under 50% of them singletons. They isolated at least 6.5 million PBMCs from each sample. Points on this clonotype: Its specificity is unknown.

Sequencing was performed on blood. J is TRBJ1-2 and V is TRBV20-1; tentative D call: TRBD1 (6 bases). The origin of this receptor is a woman aged 40 to 50 in good health. CDR3 coding DNA: TGCAGTGCTAGAGGGGCAGGGGAAAGCCTATATGGCTACACCTTC. This codes for CSARGAGESLYGYTF.